This T cell receptor beta chain stems from a study of technical replicates of blood from a few donors. Only one count was recorded for this clone. V lost 4 bases, J lost 5 bases, and 9 bases stayed unmatched. Germline V lookup: CDR1 SGHTA, CDR2 FQGNSA. The CDR3 spans 16 residues. Clones were read by immunoSEQ multiplex PCR, and TCRdb kept only the in-frame ones, dropping some. Among 70,000 to 95,000 clones, 97% were seen once, and the ten largest hold under 0.3%. The specimen was T cells isolated from PBMCs. The TCR was taken from a human donor in good health. The chain combines TRBV7-2 with TRBJ2-7; the match to TRBD2 covers 12 bases. CDR3 sequence (DNA): TGTGCCAGCAGCTGGAGACTAGCGGGAGAGGCCAACGAGCAGTACTTC. This translates into CASSWRLAGEANEQYF.